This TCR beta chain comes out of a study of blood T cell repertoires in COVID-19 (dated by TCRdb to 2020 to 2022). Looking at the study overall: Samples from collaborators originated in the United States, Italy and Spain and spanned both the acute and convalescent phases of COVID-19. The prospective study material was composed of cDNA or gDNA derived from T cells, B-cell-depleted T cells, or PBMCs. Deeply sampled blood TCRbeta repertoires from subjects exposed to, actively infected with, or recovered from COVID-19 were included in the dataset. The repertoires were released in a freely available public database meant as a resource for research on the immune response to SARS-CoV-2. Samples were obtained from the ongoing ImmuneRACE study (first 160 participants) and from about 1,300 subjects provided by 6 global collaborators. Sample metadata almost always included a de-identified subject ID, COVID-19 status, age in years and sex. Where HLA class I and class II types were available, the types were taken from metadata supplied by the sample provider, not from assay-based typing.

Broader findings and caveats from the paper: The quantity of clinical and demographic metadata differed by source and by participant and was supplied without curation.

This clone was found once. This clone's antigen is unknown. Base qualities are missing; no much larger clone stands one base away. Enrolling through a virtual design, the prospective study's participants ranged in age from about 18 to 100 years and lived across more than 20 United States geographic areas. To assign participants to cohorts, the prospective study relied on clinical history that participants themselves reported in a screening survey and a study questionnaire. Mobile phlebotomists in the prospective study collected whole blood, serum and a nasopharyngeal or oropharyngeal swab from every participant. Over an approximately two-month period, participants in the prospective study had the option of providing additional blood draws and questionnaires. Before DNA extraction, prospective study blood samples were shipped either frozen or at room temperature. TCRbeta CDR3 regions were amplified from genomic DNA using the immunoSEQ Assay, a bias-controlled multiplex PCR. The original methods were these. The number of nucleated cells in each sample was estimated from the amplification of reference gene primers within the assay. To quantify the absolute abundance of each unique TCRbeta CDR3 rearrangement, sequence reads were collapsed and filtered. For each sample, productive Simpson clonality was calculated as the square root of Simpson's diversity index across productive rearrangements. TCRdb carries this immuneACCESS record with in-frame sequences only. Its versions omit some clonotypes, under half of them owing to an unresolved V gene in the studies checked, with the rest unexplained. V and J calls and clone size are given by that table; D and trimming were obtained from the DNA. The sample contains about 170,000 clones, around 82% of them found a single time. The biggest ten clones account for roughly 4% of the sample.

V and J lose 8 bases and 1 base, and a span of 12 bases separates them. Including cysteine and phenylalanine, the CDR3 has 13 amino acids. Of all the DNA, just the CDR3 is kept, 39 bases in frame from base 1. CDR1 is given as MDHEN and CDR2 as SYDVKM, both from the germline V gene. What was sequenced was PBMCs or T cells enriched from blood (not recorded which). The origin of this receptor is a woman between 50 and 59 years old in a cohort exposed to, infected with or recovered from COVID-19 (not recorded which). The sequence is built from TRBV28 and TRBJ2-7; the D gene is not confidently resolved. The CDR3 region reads CASAPQNSYEQYF. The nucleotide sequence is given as TGTGCCAGCGCACCACAGAATTCCTACGAGCAGTACTTC. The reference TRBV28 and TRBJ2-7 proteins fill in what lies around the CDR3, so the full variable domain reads DVKVTQSSRYLVKRTGEKVFLECVQDMDHENMFWYRQDPGLGLRLIYFSYDVKMKEKGDIPEGYSVSREKKERFSLILESASTNQTSMYLCASAPQNSYEQYFGPGTRLTVT.